These 9 T cell receptor beta chains originate from one sample sequenced in a study of blood T cell repertoires in COVID-19. Repertoires were generated with immunoSEQ multiplex PCR, while TCRdb's copy carries only in-frame clones and drops some. The sample lists more than 200,000 clones, about four fifths occurring once. The sequenced material came from peripheral blood. These receptors were obtained from a man aged 35 to 55 with active or convalescent COVID-19.

This chain links TRBV11-2 with TRBJ1-2, with 10 positions matching TRBD1. This CDR3 comprises 18 residues. Trimming at V came to 2 bases and at J to 1 base, leaving 10 bases not matched to a gene. Per germline, CDR1 SGHAT and CDR2 FQNNGV. CDR3 sequence (DNA): TGTGCCAGCAGCTTAAGACAGGGGGCGACAGGCGGTAACTATGGCTACACCTTC. Its protein is CASSLRQGATGGNYGYTF.

The chain carries TRBV14 and TRBJ2-2, with D tentatively TRBD2 (5 bases). V was clipped by 1 base and J by 7 bases, with 13 bases between them. This CDR3 contains 15 residues. Germline V gene data show CDR1 as SGHDN and CDR2 as FVKESK. The CDR3 is CASSQVGLVIGELFF. The CDR3 DNA reads TGTGCCAGCAGCCAAGTCGGACTTGTAATCGGGGAGCTGTTTTTT.

CDR3 bases: TGCAGTGCTAGTTGGGGGCAGGGGAAAGATACGCAGTATTTT. Translation gives CSASWGQGKDTQYF. The chain recombines TRBV20-1 with TRBJ2-3, with D possibly being TRBD1 (6 bases). Trimming took off 3 bases at V and 5 bases at J, with 15 bases between the two ends. Germline CDR1 DFQATT, CDR2 SNEGSKA (reference sequence). CDR3 size: 14 residues.

The chain joins TRBV7-8 to TRBJ2-7; D possibly corresponds to TRBD2 (6 bases). This CDR3 contains 16 residues. Looked up from germline, CDR1 is SGHVS and CDR2 is FQNEAQ. V lost 5 bases to trimming and J lost 0 bases, with 17 bases between them. The CDR3, as DNA: TGTGCCAGCAGCCTCCTGGGAGGACCGATCTCCTACGAGCAGTACTTC. Amino acid sequence: CASSLLGGPISYEQYF.

J is TRBJ2-1 and V is TRBV18; the match to TRBD2 covers 7 bases. After removal of 0 bases from V and 2 bases from J, the junction contained 4 bases not matched to a gene. The CDR3 totals 16 residues. CDR1 and CDR2 from the germline V gene are KGHSH and LQKENI. CDR3 sequence (DNA): TGTGCCAGCTCACCACCGATGAGCGGGGCCTACAATGAGCAGTTCTTC. This codes for CASSPPMSGAYNEQFF.

The chain combines TRBV4-2 with TRBJ2-7; no reliable D call. Per the germline V gene, CDR1 is LGHNA and CDR2 is YNFKEQ. The V end lost 1 base, the J end lost 2 bases, and 12 bases lay between the germline ends. There are 15 residues in the CDR3. DNA for the CDR3: TGTGCCAGCAGCCAAGTTAGTCGACTTACCTACGAGCAGTACTTC. Translating it yields CASSQVSRLTYEQYF.

This chain uses TRBV6-1 with TRBJ1-2; TRBD1 might be the D (6 bases). The V end lost 2 bases, the J end lost 8 bases, and 15 bases lay between the germline ends. The CDR3 contains 14 residues. CDR1 MNHNS and CDR2 SASEGT come from the germline V gene. This CDR3 is CASSEWLGAGGYTF. DNA of the CDR3: TGTGCCAGCAGTGAATGGTTGGGGGCCGGAGGCTACACCTTC.

This clone occurred a few times. This sequence joins TRBV4-1 and TRBJ2-2; maybe TRBD1 (6 bases). The CDR3 covers 16 residues. The germline V and J ends were trimmed by 3 bases and 3 bases, with 14 bases remaining between them. In germline, CDR1 is MGHRA, CDR2 YSYEKL. The CDR3 region has the DNA TGCGCCAGCAGCCATCAGGACAGAGGGTACACCGGGGAGCTGTTTTTT. Its translation is CASSHQDRGYTGELFF.

As concerns this clone: A clone one base away is much larger, so this may be a read error. This sample includes further DNA sequences coding for the same CDR3. DNA of the CDR3: TGTGCCAGCAGCTTTGGGCAGGGGAACACTGAAGCTTTCTTT. Its protein is CASSFGQGNTEAFF. This chain links TRBV11-2 with TRBJ1-1; tentative D call: TRBD1 (5 bases). The CDR3 spans 14 residues. Trimming cost V 3 bases and J 1 base, with 9 bases left between them. Germline lookup yields CDR1 SGHAT and CDR2 FQNNGV.